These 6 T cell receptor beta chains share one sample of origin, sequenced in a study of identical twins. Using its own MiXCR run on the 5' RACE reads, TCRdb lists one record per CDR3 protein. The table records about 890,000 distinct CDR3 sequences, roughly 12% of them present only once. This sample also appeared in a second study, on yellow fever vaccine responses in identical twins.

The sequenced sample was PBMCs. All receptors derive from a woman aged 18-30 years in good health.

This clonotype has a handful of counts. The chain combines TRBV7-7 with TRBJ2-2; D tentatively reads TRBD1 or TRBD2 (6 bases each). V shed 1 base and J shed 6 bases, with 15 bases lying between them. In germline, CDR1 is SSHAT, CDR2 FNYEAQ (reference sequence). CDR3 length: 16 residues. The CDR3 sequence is CASSLGPRGVSGELFF. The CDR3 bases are TGTGCCAGCAGCTTAGGACCAAGGGGGGTGTCCGGGGAGCTGTTTTTT.

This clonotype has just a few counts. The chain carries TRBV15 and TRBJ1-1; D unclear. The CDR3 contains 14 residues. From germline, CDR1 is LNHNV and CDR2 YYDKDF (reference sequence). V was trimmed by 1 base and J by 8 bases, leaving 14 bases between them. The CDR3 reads CATSRVEGTEEAFF. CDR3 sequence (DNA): TGTGCCACCAGCAGAGTAGAAGGAACAGAAGAAGCTTTCTTT.

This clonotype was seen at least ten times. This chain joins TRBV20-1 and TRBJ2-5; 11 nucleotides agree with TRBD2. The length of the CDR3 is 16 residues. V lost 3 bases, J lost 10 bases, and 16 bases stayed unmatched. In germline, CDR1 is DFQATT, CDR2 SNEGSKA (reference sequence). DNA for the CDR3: TGCAGTGCTAGTAAGGCTAGCGGGGGGATTTCTGAGGTCCAGTACTTC. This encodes CSASKASGGISEVQYF.

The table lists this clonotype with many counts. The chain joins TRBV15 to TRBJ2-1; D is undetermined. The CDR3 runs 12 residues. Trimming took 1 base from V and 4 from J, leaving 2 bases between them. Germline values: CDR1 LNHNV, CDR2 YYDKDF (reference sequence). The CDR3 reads CATSRGYNEQFF. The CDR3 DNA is TGTGCCACCAGCAGAGGGTACAATGAGCAGTTCTTC.

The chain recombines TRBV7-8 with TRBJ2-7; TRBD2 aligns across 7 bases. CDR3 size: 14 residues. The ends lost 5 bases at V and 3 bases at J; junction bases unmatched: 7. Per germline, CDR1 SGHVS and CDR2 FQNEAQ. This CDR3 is CASSPVTSVYEQYV. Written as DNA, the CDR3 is TGTGCCAGCAGCCCGGTTACTAGCGTCTACGAGCAGTACGTC.

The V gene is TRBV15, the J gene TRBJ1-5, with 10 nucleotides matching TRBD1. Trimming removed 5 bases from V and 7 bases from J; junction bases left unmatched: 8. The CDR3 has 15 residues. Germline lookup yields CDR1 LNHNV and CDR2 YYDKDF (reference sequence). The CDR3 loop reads CATSADRGLGQPQHF. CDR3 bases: TGTGCCACCAGCGCCGACAGGGGGCTAGGGCAGCCCCAGCATTTT.